The clone carrying this T cell receptor (beta chain) was observed a few times. Its target is not known. This sample is drawn from a study of T cell repertoires in cytomegalovirus infection. About the study: Recently identified HLA-C-restricted CMV epitopes and well-studied HLA-B-restricted CMV epitopes were used by the study. In public TCR beta signatures, there were indications of both CMV infection and matching HLA type.

TCRdb called the reads again in MiXCR, with one record for every CDR3 protein. The sample has a few hundred thousand distinct CDR3 sequences, approximately 40% seen once; the top ten hold 48%. The CDR3 runs to 15 residues. V shed 1 base and J 1 base; nucleotides not matched to a gene: 2. Germline CDR1 DFQATT, CDR2 SNEGSKA (reference sequence). This clonotype originated in a human donor in good health (CMV status not recorded). Some clones in this sample may be carry-over from other donors' samples. This sample comprised cultured PBMCs, obtained from culture after CMV antigen stimulation. V usage is TRBV20-1 and J usage is TRBJ2-3, with 10 bases fitting TRBD2. The CDR3 DNA is TGCAGTGCTAGAGTCGGGACTAGCGGCACAGATACGCAGTATTTT. Its translation: CSARVGTSGTDTQYF.